The source of this TCR beta chain is a study of beta chain features in type 1 diabetes. Investigators reverse transcribed all isolated RNA, so they sequenced expressed TCRB transcripts. Libraries were prepared by immunoSEQ multiplex PCR; TCRdb keeps only in-frame clonotypes and omits some of them. This repertoire shows 350,000 to 400,000 clones, around 16% found once; its top ten account for approximately 0.019%. Between the trimmed V and J ends, which lost 4 bases and 5 bases, there was a span of 3 bases. CDR3 length: 11 residues. Germline V CDR1 and CDR2: MRHNA, SNTAGT. The specimen was naive CD4+ T cells from blood. This sequence was found in a woman younger than 30 in good health. V usage is TRBV6-4 and J usage is TRBJ2-1, with D hard to call. The CDR3, as DNA: TGTGCCAGCAGTGTTAACAATGAGCAGTTCTTC. It translates to CASSVNNEQFF.